This TCR beta chain was recovered during a study of blood T cell repertoires in COVID-19. Per the study methods: Estimates of nucleated cell counts were drawn from the amplification of reference gene primers. Generated by immunoSEQ multiplex PCR, the TCRdb table keeps only in-frame clones and is missing some. Clonal size and the V and J genes are those of that table, whereas D and trimming came from the DNA. The sample lists about 320,000 clones; about 85% were seen once. Recovered Cohort 3 donors showed two negative PCRs, clearance, or symptom resolution. The V end was cut by 5 bases, the J end by 2 bases, with 12 bases between. From germline, CDR1 is SGHAT and CDR2 FQDESV (reference sequence). The CDR3 totals 14 residues.

Sequenced sample: PBMCs or T cells enriched from blood (not recorded which). The chain couples TRBV11-1 to TRBJ1-2; possibly TRBD1 for D (6 bases). The source of this sequence is a woman aged 25 to 45 who had recovered from COVID-19. Here the CDR3 DNA reads TGTGCCAGCAGCATAGGGGACACGAACTATGGCTACACCTTC. This sequence encodes CASSIGDTNYGYTF.